This T cell receptor beta chain was sequenced for a study of molecular identifiers for immune sequencing clone quantification. CDR1 is SEHNR, CDR2 FQNEAQ, per germline (reference sequence). After removal of 4 bases from V and 5 bases from J, the junction contained 7 bases not matched to a gene. This CDR3 region has 14 residues. Ten or more counts support this clonotype. One entry per CDR3 protein results from TCRdb running MiXCR on the PCR reads. The sample includes around 100,000 distinct CDR3 sequences, roughly a third of them seen just once. Based on a CD8+CD4-CCR7+CD45RA+ profile, naive CD8 T cells were sorted.

The chain employs TRBV7-9 and TRBJ1-1, with 7 bases identical to TRBD1. The sequence derives from a human donor in good health. Some libraries in this study had Jurkat cell RNA spiked in. Sequenced sample: naive CD8+ T cells from blood, with Jurkat cell RNA spiked in. As for subset: FACS-sorted CD8+CD4-CCR7+CD45RA+ naive T cells. The CDR3 here is CASSSHQGVTEAFF. CDR3 nucleotides: TGTGCCAGCAGCTCACACCAGGGGGTGACTGAAGCTTTCTTT. Supplemented by reference TRBV7-9 and TRBJ1-1, the full variable domain reads DTGVSQNPRHKITKRGQNVTFRCDPISEHNRLYWYRQTLGQGPEFLTYFQNEAQLEKSRLLSDRFSAERPKGSFSTLEIQRTEQGDSAMYLCASSSHQGVTEAFFGQGTRLTVV.